This passage covers 14 T cell receptor beta chains from one sample sequenced in a study of CD8 T cells in Susac syndrome (dated by TCRdb to 2018 to 2020). The library was obtained by the immunoSEQ multiplex PCR assay. RNA was extracted using the RNeasy kit, and roughly 0.5 to 1 microgram was reverse transcribed with random hexamers. TCRdb applied fastp at Q25 and MiXCR to the public reads, then kept only in-frame beta chains. Rows matching on CDR3 protein sequence are summarized as one entry with the most common DNA and genes. This sample holds some 130,000 distinct CDR3 sequences; more than 75% were observed only once. The biggest ten clones account for about 0.23% of the sample. The sequenced sample consisted of CD8+ T cells from PBMCs. The source of these receptors is a human donor with multiple sclerosis.

The chain has TRBV7-8 and TRBJ2-7, with 9 bases identical to TRBD1. The germline V gene has CDR1 SGHVS and CDR2 FQNEAQ. V shed 2 bases and J 3 bases; nucleotides not matched to a gene: 5. The CDR3 has 15 residues. The CDR3 nucleotides read TGTGCCAGCAGCTTAATGGGACAGGGAGGCTACGAGCAGTACTTC. It is translated as CASSLMGQGGYEQYF.

The genes are TRBV11-2 and TRBJ2-2; 7 bases align to TRBD2. Germline V gives CDR1 SGHAT, CDR2 FQNNGV. V shed 4 bases, J shed 4 bases, and the junction held 6 bases outside the gene matches. CDR3 length: 15 amino acids. The CDR3 DNA follows: TGTGCCAGCAGCTCAACTAGCGCCTCCACCGGGGAGCTGTTTTTT. This gives the protein CASSSTSASTGELFF.

The rearrangement links TRBV12-3 or TRBV12-4 to TRBJ2-7; 10 nucleotides match TRBD1. CDR3 length equals 14 residues. Germline trimming cut 1 base from V and 5 bases from J; bases unmatched to any gene: 2. For the CDR3, the DNA is TGTGCCAGCAGTTTAGGGACAGGGGGTAACGAGCAGTACTTC. It translates to CASSLGTGGNEQYF.

For the CDR3, the DNA is TGTGCCAGCAGCGCCCCGAACACCGGGGAGCTGTTTTTT. Translation gives CASSAPNTGELFF. The chain carries TRBV9 and TRBJ2-2, with D unresolved. V lost 3 bases and J lost 0, with 3 bases in between. From germline, CDR1 is SGDLS and CDR2 YYNGEE. The CDR3 sequence is 13 residues long.

The chain recombines TRBV7-8 with TRBJ1-1; TRBD1 matches at 10 bases. Germline CDR1 and CDR2: SGHVS and FQNEAQ. The CDR3 extends over 17 amino acids. With V trimmed by 1 base and J by 3 bases, 8 bases remained unmatched. This chain's CDR3 is CASSLGYMGQGYTEAFF. The CDR3 DNA reads TGTGCCAGCAGCTTAGGGTACATGGGACAGGGGTACACTGAAGCTTTCTTT.

V gene TRBV13 combines with J gene TRBJ2-7, with 8 bases aligning to TRBD2. The length of the CDR3 is 12 residues. In germline, CDR1 is PRHDT, CDR2 FYEKMQ (reference sequence). V dropped 8 bases and J dropped 2; count of bases not matched to a gene: 2. The CDR3 DNA follows: TGTGCCAGCTCGACTAGCGCCTACGAGCAGTACTTC. It specifies CASSTSAYEQYF.

This chain uses TRBV2 with TRBJ2-7; TRBD2 agrees at 8 bases. Germline values: CDR1 SNHLY, CDR2 FYNNEI. Trimming removed 4 bases from V and 4 bases from J; junction bases left unmatched: 18. The CDR3 spans 18 residues. CDR3 coding DNA: TGTGCCAGCAGTGGCACGACTAGTAGCGGGATAAGGAGGTACGAGCAGTACTTC. Its translation: CASSGTTSSGIRRYEQYF.

The chain combines TRBV28 with TRBJ2-1; 8 bases fit TRBD1. Trimming at V came to 4 bases and at J to 12 bases, leaving 8 bases not matched to a gene. Germline V gene sequence: CDR1 MDHEN, CDR2 SYDVKM. CDR3 length: 13 residues. This CDR3 is CASSSLDRGRQFF. The CDR3 nucleotides read TGTGCCAGCAGTTCTCTAGACAGGGGACGGCAGTTCTTC.

The table lists this clonotype with a few counts. V usage is TRBV7-9 and J usage is TRBJ2-7; D gene uncertain. There are 12 residues in the CDR3. The V gene lost 2 bases and the J gene lost 3 bases, with 5 bases spanning the gap. CDR1 and CDR2 from the germline V gene are SEHNR and FQNEAQ (reference sequence). The CDR3 coding sequence is TGTGCCAGCAGCTTAACCTACTACGAGCAGTACTTC. Translating it yields CASSLTYYEQYF. The full variable domain, its missing parts supplied by reference TRBV7-9 and TRBJ2-7, is DTGVSQNPRHKITKRGQNVTFRCDPISEHNRLYWYRQTLGQGPEFLTYFQNEAQLEKSRLLSDRFSAERPKGSFSTLEIQRTEQGDSAMYLCASSLTYYEQYFGPGTRLTVT.

The V gene is TRBV4-1, the J gene TRBJ1-2; D possibly corresponds to TRBD1 (5 bases). The germline CDR1 and CDR2 sequences are MGHRA and YSYEKL. V lost 4 bases and J 8 bases, leaving 20 bases between the germline ends. The CDR3 sequence is 15 residues long. The CDR3 region is CASSPPTGPGGGYTF. In DNA form, the CDR3 reads TGCGCCAGCAGCCCACCGACCGGGCCCGGGGGGGGCTACACCTTC.

Concerning this clonotype: The junction shows a germline mismatch at one end, possibly a read error. V gene TRBV5-6 combines with J gene TRBJ2-7; TRBD2 aligns across 8 bases. Germline V lookup: CDR1 SGHDT, CDR2 YYEEEE. The CDR3 loop spans 15 amino acids. CDR3 nucleotides: TGTGCCAGCAGCTCGGTACGGACTAGCTCCTCCGAGCAGTACTTC. It encodes CASSSVRTSSSEQYF.

This clonotype was observed a few times. This chain links TRBV4-1 with TRBJ2-2; a weak D match, TRBD2 (5 bases). The ends were cut back, 3 bases at V and 1 base at J, with 9 bases in the middle. CDR1 and CDR2 from the germline V gene are MGHRA and YSYEKL. CDR3 length: 15 amino acids. The CDR3 DNA reads TGCGCCAGCAGCCACTTTGCGGGGAACACCGGGGAGCTGTTTTTT. Protein: CASSHFAGNTGELFF.

In DNA, the CDR3 is TGTGCCAGCAGCGACCCGGGGAGCAAGGATGGCTACACCTTC. Protein: CASSDPGSKDGYTF. This chain uses TRBV9 with TRBJ1-2; D unclear. The CDR3 length is 14 residues. V was pared by 3 bases and J by 6 bases, with 15 bases between. Germline V gene data show CDR1 as SGDLS and CDR2 as YYNGEE.

The gene calls are TRBV9 and TRBJ2-2, with 7 nucleotides matching TRBD1. V shed 0 bases and J 6 bases; nucleotides not matched to a gene: 5. There are 15 residues in the CDR3. Germline assignment: CDR1 SGDLS and CDR2 YYNGEE. DNA for the CDR3: TGTGCCAGCAGCGTAGTTGGACAGGTATCCGGGGAGCTGTTTTTT. Encoded protein: CASSVVGQVSGELFF. The whole variable domain, remainder taken from reference TRBV9 and TRBJ2-2, is DSGVTQTPKHLITATGQRVTLRCSPRSGDLSVYWYQQSLDQGLQFLIQYYNGEERAKGNILERFSAQQFPDLHSELNLSSLELGDSALYFCASSVVGQVSGELFFGEGSRLTVL.